These 7 T cell receptor beta chains came from one sample sequenced in a study of chemoradiotherapy in HPV16-positive cancers. TCRdb's copy holds only in-frame clones and misses some; the assay was immunoSEQ multiplex PCR. The table has about 5,000 clones, more than 85% seen once. This sample was taken from a patient who underwent chemoradiotherapy. These receptors all come from a human donor with HPV-associated anogenital cancer.

The chain recombines TRBV19 with TRBJ2-1; 8 nucleotides align to TRBD2. The junction had 10 bases not matched to a gene; V was cut back by 8 bases and J by 7 bases. CDR1 and CDR2 from the germline V gene are LNHDA and SQIVND (reference sequence). The CDR3 runs 14 residues. The CDR3 protein is CASQDGGGVNEQFF. As DNA, the CDR3 is TGTGCCAGTCAAGACGGGGGGGGCGTTAATGAGCAGTTCTTC.

The rearrangement uses TRBV9 and TRBJ2-3, with D maybe TRBD2 (6 bases). This CDR3 contains 15 residues. Germline V gene lookup returns CDR1 SGDLS and CDR2 YYNGEE. V gave up 5 bases and J gave up 7 bases, with 20 bases separating them. The CDR3 DNA reads TGTGCCAGCAGTTCCTTGGAAACTAGCTACCATACGCAGTATTTT. The encoded protein is CASSSLETSYHTQYF. Looking up the rest from reference TRBV9 and TRBJ2-3 gives the full variable domain: DSGVTQTPKHLITATGQRVTLRCSPRSGDLSVYWYQQSLDQGLQFLIQYYNGEERAKGNILERFSAQQFPDLHSELNLSSLELGDSALYFCASSSLETSYHTQYFGPGTRLTVL.

The chain is built from TRBV5-1 and TRBJ2-7; either TRBD1 or TRBD2 may supply D (5 bases each). The CDR3 is 19 residues long. V was clipped by 3 bases and J by 1 base, with 26 bases between them. Germline V gives CDR1 SGHRS, CDR2 YFSETQ. The CDR3 DNA sequence: TGCGCCAGCAGCTCCTACACCATAACAGGATACACGGGGTCCTACGAGCAGTACTTC. This codes for CASSSYTITGYTGSYEQYF.

V and J are TRBV6-4 and TRBJ2-3, with D unclear. Trimming shortened V by 0 bases and J by 1 base, and 5 bases separated the two germline ends. This CDR3 has 14 amino acids. Germline values: CDR1 MRHNA, CDR2 SNTAGT. In DNA, the CDR3 is TGTGCCAGCAGTGACTCCGTAGGCACAGATACGCAGTATTTT. Translation: CASSDSVGTDTQYF.

This clone was counted once. The chain is built from TRBV27 and TRBJ1-2; TRBD1 matches 11 bases. Germline lookup yields CDR1 MNHEY and CDR2 SMNVEV (reference sequence). The V segment lost 3 bases and the J segment 6 bases; nucleotides outside the gene matches: 3. This CDR3 is built from 14 residues. The CDR3: CASSLLGQGDGYTF. The CDR3 DNA reads as TGTGCCAGCAGTTTGTTGGGACAGGGGGATGGCTACACCTTC.

The chain employs TRBV28 and TRBJ1-3; possible D gene TRBD1, 6 bases. Trimming removed 7 bases from V and 3 bases from J, with 25 bases in between. The length of the CDR3 is 18 residues. Germline loops: CDR1 MDHEN, CDR2 SYDVKM. CDR3 amino acids: CASIQPGRGSGRGNTIYF. The CDR3 DNA reads as TGTGCCAGCATCCAGCCGGGTAGGGGGTCGGGGCGTGGAAACACCATATATTTT.

The V gene is TRBV28, the J gene TRBJ1-1, with a tentative D call TRBD1 (6 bases). V was pared by 5 bases and J by 1 base, with 11 bases between. This CDR3 contains 14 residues. Germline CDR1 and CDR2: MDHEN and SYDVKM. The DNA of the CDR3 is TGTGCCAGCAGTCTACCGACAGGGAACACTGAAGCTTTCTTT. It specifies CASSLPTGNTEAFF.